The sample holds a few counts of the clone carrying this T cell receptor beta chain. Its specificity is not known. In the source study's methods: Clinicopathological groups of papillary thyroid cancer showed CDR3 differences that were used to build a distant-metastasis classifier. MiXCR reprocessed the PCR reads for TCRdb. For this entry, the V and J calls and clone size follow TCRdb and not the study's own pipeline. The sample contains about 5,000 clones, more than 25% of which appear only once. This sample is part of a study of metastatic and nonmetastatic thyroid tumors. Findings and caveats of the study: Benign nodules were reported to have significantly lower TCR beta diversity than malignant thyroid tumors, in blood and tumor.

The CDR3 loop spans 15 amino acids. Germline CDR1 is MDHEN and CDR2 is SYDVKM. Between the trimmed V and J ends, which lost 0 bases and 10 bases, there was a span of 13 bases. Treatment of any kind had been given to no patient before thyroid surgery. Sequencing used adjacent normal tissue. The chain is built from TRBV28 and TRBJ1-6; D unclear. This TCR came from a female donor with papillary thyroid cancer or a benign thyroid nodule (not recorded which). Some clones in this sample may be carry-over from other donors' samples. CDR3 nucleotide sequence: TGTGCCAGCAGTTTATGGGGATCGGCAGGATCACCCCTCCACTTT. Its translation: CASSLWGSAGSPLHF.